These 18 T cell receptor beta chains originate from one sample sequenced in a study of CD8 T cells in ankylosing spondylitis. Each CDR3 protein gets one entry after TCRdb re-called the 5' RACE reads with MiXCR. The repertoire consists of under 250,000 distinct CDR3 sequences, with about 30% occurring once and the leading ten covering approximately 4%. Material for sequencing was blood, either unsorted or a sorted T cell fraction (not recorded which). These receptors were collected from a male donor with ankylosing spondylitis or in good health (not recorded which).

The genes are TRBV4-2 and TRBJ2-7; 10 bases line up with TRBD2. The CDR3 runs to 16 residues. Germline CDR1 reads LGHNA; CDR2 reads YNFKEQ. After removal of 4 bases from V and 4 bases from J, the junction contained 10 bases not matched to a gene. In nucleotides, the CDR3 is TGTGCCAGCAGCCGCCGAGGGGATAGCGGGGGGTACGAGCAGTACTTC. Its protein product is CASSRRGDSGGYEQYF.

V is TRBV20-1 and J is TRBJ2-5, with 10 positions matching TRBD1. Trimming took 5 bases from V and 5 from J; bases not matched to a gene: 5. Per germline, CDR1 DFQATT and CDR2 SNEGSKA (reference sequence). The CDR3 runs to 13 residues. CDR3 nucleotide sequence: TGCAGTGCTGTGGACAGGGGGGACGAGACCCAGTACTTC. Translation gives CSAVDRGDETQYF.

The chain joins TRBV5-1 to TRBJ1-1, with D unclear. There are 14 residues in the CDR3. CDR1 SGHRS and CDR2 YFSETQ come from the germline V gene. The V and J ends lost 2 bases and 1 base respectively, with 9 bases between them. CDR3 coding DNA: TGCGCCAGCAGCTTCATTACACCGAACACTGAAGCTTTCTTT. Amino acid sequence: CASSFITPNTEAFF. Filled out from reference TRBV5-1 and TRBJ1-1, the complete variable domain reads KAGVTQTPRYLIKTRGQQVTLSCSPISGHRSVSWYQQTPGQGLQFLFEYFSETQRNKGNFPGRFSGRQFSNSRSEMNVSTLELGDSALYLCASSFITPNTEAFFGQGTRLTVV.

J is TRBJ2-1 and V is TRBV11-2; no firm D call. The CDR3 runs 12 residues. From germline, CDR1 is SGHAT and CDR2 FQNNGV. With 0 bases removed from V and 6 bases from J, the gap between germline ends came to 3 bases. In nucleotides, the CDR3 is TGTGCCAGCAGCTTAGAGATCAATGAGCAGTTCTTC. Translation: CASSLEINEQFF.

The chain recombines TRBV24-1 with TRBJ2-3; D might be TRBD1 or TRBD2, each matching 5 bases. The V end was cut by 12 bases, the J end by 3 bases, with 12 bases between. CDR3 length equals 12 residues. Germline V gene data show CDR1 as KGHDR and CDR2 as SFDVKD. The CDR3 here is CACRGETDTQYF. The CDR3, as DNA: TGTGCCTGCCGAGGGGAGACAGATACGCAGTATTTT.

The CDR3 bases are TGTGCCAGCAGCGGAGAGGACGGGGAGCTGTTTTTT. It is translated as CASSGEDGELFF. The chain is built from TRBV7-3 and TRBJ2-2; no clear D. Germline lookup yields CDR1 SGHTA and CDR2 FQGTGA. The length of the CDR3 is 12 residues. V was pared by 5 bases and J by 7 bases, with 8 bases between.

This chain joins TRBV12-3 or TRBV12-4 and TRBJ2-3, with D possibly being TRBD2 (5 bases). V dropped 2 bases and J dropped 0 bases, with 15 bases sitting between them. There are 17 residues in the CDR3. The CDR3 sequence: CASSLTVEGTSTDTQYF. CDR3 DNA: TGTGCCAGCAGTTTAACCGTTGAGGGAACTAGCACAGATACGCAGTATTTT.

This clonotype was seen at least ten times. The chain is built from TRBV20-1 and TRBJ1-6; 9 positions match TRBD1. CDR3 length: 14 amino acids. V lost 6 bases and J lost 10; bases outside the gene matches: 10. CDR1 and CDR2 from the germline V gene are DFQATT and SNEGSKA (reference sequence). The DNA for the CDR3 is TGCAGTGCCCAGGTGACAGGGGGACACTCACCCCTCCACTTT. Translating gives CSAQVTGGHSPLHF.

This chain uses TRBV20-1 with TRBJ1-5; 7 bases agree with TRBD1. V gave up 2 bases and J gave up 1 base; unmatched junction bases: 11. Germline V gene data show CDR1 as DFQATT and CDR2 as SNEGSKA (reference sequence). The CDR3 covers 17 residues. As DNA, the CDR3 is TGCAGTGCTAGACCGAGACAGGGAGGGTGGAGCAATCAGCCCCAGCATTTT. Its protein is CSARPRQGGWSNQPQHF.

This clonotype came up a few times. The chain couples TRBV7-8 to TRBJ1-1; D unresolved. Germline V lookup: CDR1 SGHVS, CDR2 FQNEAQ. The CDR3 sequence is 16 residues long. The V gene lost 2 bases and the J gene lost 1 base, with 14 bases spanning the gap. The CDR3 loop reads CASSLMAGQTNTEAFF. CDR3 bases: TGTGCCAGCAGCTTAATGGCAGGTCAGACGAACACTGAAGCTTTCTTT.

This sequence joins TRBV12-3 or TRBV12-4 and TRBJ2-3, with no clear D. The CDR3 contains 14 residues. The V and J ends lost 2 bases and 4 bases respectively, with 10 bases between them. CDR3 nucleotide sequence: TGTGCCAGCAGTTTAAGGGTTGGATCAGATACGCAGTATTTT. It encodes CASSLRVGSDTQYF.

This sequence joins TRBV12-3 or TRBV12-4 and TRBJ1-2; 12 bases are a match to TRBD1. This CDR3 has 15 residues. V was clipped by 6 bases and J by 7 bases; unmatched bases: 9. The CDR3 DNA reads TGTGCCAGCAGGGGCGGGGGACAGGGGGCGAGTGGCTACACCTTC. Translation gives CASRGGGQGASGYTF.

This chain links TRBV15 with TRBJ2-3; no reliable D call. CDR1 is LNHNV and CDR2 is YYDKDF in the germline V gene (reference sequence). V was trimmed by 0 bases and J by 5 bases, leaving 6 bases between them. The CDR3 runs to 13 residues. The CDR3 coding sequence is TGTGCCACCAGCAGAGACCTAGGAGATACGCAGTATTTT. It yields the protein CATSRDLGDTQYF.

This clonotype was seen only a few times. This sequence joins TRBV20-1 and TRBJ1-2; D is ambiguous. Germline assignment: CDR1 DFQATT and CDR2 SNEGSKA (reference sequence). There are 13 residues in the CDR3. With 6 bases removed from V and 3 bases from J, the gap between germline ends came to 14 bases. The CDR3 protein is CSAVSRGDYGYTF. The CDR3, as DNA: TGCAGTGCGGTCAGCAGAGGAGACTATGGCTACACCTTC.

This clonotype showed up just a few times. The rearrangement joins TRBV27 to TRBJ2-5, with a tentative D call TRBD1 (6 bases). Germline loops: CDR1 MNHEY, CDR2 SMNVEV (reference sequence). V was clipped by 5 bases and J by 2 bases, with 15 bases between them. The CDR3 is 15 amino acids. CDR3 DNA: TGTGCCAGCAGTACCCATCGGACAGAACAAGAGACCCAGTACTTC. Translation: CASSTHRTEQETQYF.

V gene TRBV20-1 combines with J gene TRBJ2-3; TRBD2 is a possible D gene (7 bases). V was pared by 0 bases and J by 5 bases, with 18 bases between. CDR1 is DFQATT, CDR2 SNEGSKA, per germline (reference sequence). The length of the CDR3 is 16 residues. CDR3 residues: CSARDGLGGRKDTQYF. In DNA, the CDR3 is TGCAGTGCTAGAGATGGATTGGGGGGGCGTAAAGATACGCAGTATTTT.

The rearrangement joins TRBV7-2 to TRBJ2-1; no clear D gene. The ends were cut back, 5 bases at V and 0 bases at J, with 11 bases in the middle. This CDR3 comprises 15 residues. Germline CDR1 is SGHTA and CDR2 is FQGNSA. The DNA of the CDR3 is TGTGCCAGCAGCATAGGGCCGAGCTCCTACAATGAGCAGTTCTTC. Protein product: CASSIGPSSYNEQFF.

For the CDR3, the DNA is TGTGCCAGCAGCCCGTCTAAAGAGCAGTTCTTC. Translated, it gives CASSPSKEQFF. This rearrangement joins TRBV7-2 to TRBJ2-1; no reliable D call. Germline CDR1 reads SGHTA; CDR2 reads FQGNSA. V lost 5 bases, J lost 10 bases, and 9 bases lay in between. The CDR3 has 11 amino acids. The whole variable domain, filled in from reference TRBV7-2 and TRBJ2-1, reads GAGVSQSPSNKVTEKGKDVELRCDPISGHTALYWYRQSLGQGLEFLIYFQGNSAPDKSGLPSDRFSAERTGGSVSTLTIQRTQQEDSAVYLCASSPSKEQFFGPGTRLTVL.